The 23 T cell receptor beta chains below all came from one sample that was sequenced in a study of shared clonotypes between healthy human individuals. Profiling relied on immunoSEQ multiplex PCR, and the TCRdb table lists in-frame clones only, not all of them. The table shows approximately 480,000 clones, with almost 80% occurring only once. The specimen sequenced was PBMCs. The receptor set was obtained from a woman aged 40 to 49 in good health. Some clones in this sample may be carry-over from other donors' samples.

In the case of this clone: One junction end does not reproduce the germline sequence, and a read error may be involved. This chain's CDR3 is CASSTVSGGETRYF. DNA of the CDR3: TGTGCCAGCAGCACCGTTAGCGGGGGAGAGACCCGGTACTTC. The V and J genes are TRBV7-9 and TRBJ2-5; the match to TRBD2 covers 9 bases. CDR1 and CDR2 from the germline V gene are SEHNR and FQNEAQ (reference sequence). The CDR3 sequence is 14 residues long.

The rearrangement links TRBV19 to TRBJ1-1; 7 bases match TRBD1. CDR1 and CDR2 (germline): LNHDA, SQIVND (reference sequence). This CDR3 spans 15 amino acids. V shed 3 bases, J shed 4 bases, and the junction held 8 bases outside the gene matches. The CDR3 nucleotides are TGTGCCAGTAGTATCCCCGGGACAGAGGCCACTGAAGCTTTCTTT. It codes for CASSIPGTEATEAFF.

The chain joins TRBV20-1 to TRBJ1-2; a possible D gene is TRBD1 (5 bases). The length of the CDR3 is 11 residues. V lost 6 bases to trimming and J lost 8 bases, with 13 bases between them. Germline CDR1 is DFQATT and CDR2 is SNEGSKA (reference sequence). CDR3: CSAPAQGGYTF. The CDR3 region has the DNA TGCAGTGCCCCCGCGCAGGGAGGCTACACCTTC.

This chain uses TRBV7-9 with TRBJ1-4, with 9 bases fitting TRBD1. The V gene end was trimmed by 0 bases and the J gene end by 1 base; junction bases not matched to a gene: 3. The CDR3 is 17 residues long. Germline V CDR1 and CDR2: SEHNR, FQNEAQ (reference sequence). The CDR3 is CASSLAGTGLTNEKLFF. In DNA, the CDR3 is TGTGCCAGCAGCTTAGCAGGGACAGGGTTAACTAATGAAAAACTGTTTTTT.

This clone was detected only once. The V gene is TRBV5-8, the J gene TRBJ1-1; D unclear. V shed 0 bases and J shed 1 base, with 4 bases lying between them. CDR1 SGHTS and CDR2 YDEGEE come from the germline V gene. This CDR3 comprises 13 residues. The chain's CDR3 is CASSLAPNTEAFF. CDR3 nucleotide sequence: TGTGCCAGCAGCTTGGCCCCGAACACTGAAGCTTTCTTT.

V is TRBV11-1 and J is TRBJ1-3, with D unclear. The V gene lost 5 bases and the J gene lost 0 bases, with 11 bases spanning the gap. The CDR3 runs 15 residues. Germline CDR1 is SGHAT and CDR2 is FQDESV (reference sequence). The CDR3 region is CASSAGRGSGNTIYF. The CDR3 nucleotides are TGTGCCAGCAGCGCCGGACGGGGCTCTGGAAACACCATATATTTT.

J is TRBJ1-4 and V is TRBV2, with a tentative D call TRBD1 (5 bases). V was clipped by 1 base and J by 7 bases, with 13 bases between them. Germline CDR1 and CDR2: SNHLY and FYNNEI. CDR3 length equals 15 residues. The CDR3 bases are TGTGCCAGCAGTGAAGAGGCAGGGAGGTCTGAAAAACTGTTTTTT. Encoded protein: CASSEEAGRSEKLFF.

The chain combines TRBV11-3 with TRBJ2-2; D possibly corresponds to TRBD1 (6 bases). The length of the CDR3 is 14 residues. Germline assignment: CDR1 SGHNT and CDR2 YENEEA. Trimming left V 3 bases short and J 6 bases short, with 11 bases between. The CDR3 reads CASSLLQGSGELFF. The CDR3 DNA sequence: TGTGCCAGCAGCTTGTTGCAGGGGTCCGGGGAGCTGTTTTTT.

Worth noting for this clone: The junction shows a germline mismatch at one end, possibly a read error. This chain links TRBV6-1 with TRBJ1-5; weak D call: TRBD1 (6 bases). The CDR3 loop spans 15 amino acids. Germline CDR1 MNHNS, CDR2 SASEGT. The CDR3 is CAGRETWGGHQPQHF. The CDR3 DNA is TGTGCCGGCAGAGAAACTTGGGGGGGGCATCAGCCCCAGCATTTT.

The chain combines TRBV7-2 with TRBJ1-1; D not resolved. CDR1 SGHTA and CDR2 FQGNSA come from the germline V gene. The germline V and J ends were trimmed by 3 bases and 0 bases, with 11 bases remaining between them. The CDR3 has 15 amino acids. CDR3 bases: TGTGCCAGCAGCTTCGGGGTAGCTCTGAACACTGAAGCTTTCTTT. Protein: CASSFGVALNTEAFF.

A remark on this clone: A read error may produce the germline difference seen at one junction end. The chain has TRBV29-1 and TRBJ1-1; D is possibly TRBD1 (6 bases). This CDR3 has 13 residues. From germline, CDR1 is SQVTM and CDR2 ANQGSEA. The DNA of the CDR3 is TGCAGCGTCGAAGGGGGAGGGGACACTGAAGCTTTCTTT. Its translation: CSVEGGGDTEAFF. The full variable domain, in which reference TRBV29-1 and TRBJ1-1 provide the parts outside the CDR3, is SAVISQKPSRDICQRGTSLTIQCQVDSQVTMMFWYRQQPGQSLTLIATANQGSEATYESGFVIDKFPISRPNLTFSTLTVSNMSPEDSSIYLCSVEGGGDTEAFFGQGTRLTVV.

The rearrangement links TRBV18 to TRBJ2-5; perhaps TRBD2 as D (5 bases). Germline CDR1 reads KGHSH; CDR2 reads LQKENI. The CDR3 totals 13 residues. V lost 10 bases, J lost 2 bases, and 14 bases lay in between. The CDR3 DNA reads as TGTGCCAACGCGAGGGAGTCTCAAGAGACCCAGTACTTC. Amino acids: CANARESQETQYF.

This rearrangement joins TRBV5-5 to TRBJ2-5, with D unresolved. This CDR3 is 13 amino acids long. V shed 2 bases and J shed 0 bases, with 5 bases lying between them. Germline V gene sequence: CDR1 SGHKS, CDR2 YYEKEE (reference sequence). CDR3 nucleotide sequence: TGTGCCAGCAGCTTTCGTTACCAAGAGACCCAGTACTTC. It is translated as CASSFRYQETQYF.

This clone was seen ten or more times. The chain joins TRBV5-1 to TRBJ1-5; D is perhaps TRBD1 (6 bases). V dropped 0 bases and J dropped 7 bases, with 11 bases sitting between them. CDR1 and CDR2 (germline): SGHRS, YFSETQ. CDR3 length: 14 residues. This chain's CDR3 is CASSLGGAWQPQHF. Here the CDR3 DNA reads TGCGCCAGCAGCTTGGGGGGGGCGTGGCAGCCCCAGCATTTT.

This clone was detected only a few times. This chain connects TRBV7-2 to TRBJ1-4, with 7 bases matching TRBD1. Unmatched junction bases numbered 5, after V lost 2 bases and J lost 5 bases. CDR1 SGHTA and CDR2 FQGNSA come from the germline V gene. The length of the CDR3 is 15 residues. CDR3: CASSLPTGQNEKLFF. DNA for the CDR3: TGTGCCAGCAGCTTACCAACGGGACAGAATGAAAAACTGTTTTTT.

The chain is built from TRBV18 and TRBJ1-5; maybe TRBD1 (5 bases). V shed 2 bases and J shed 7 bases, with 12 bases lying between them. CDR3 length equals 14 residues. The germline V gene encodes CDR1 KGHSH and CDR2 LQKENI. DNA of the CDR3: TGTGCCAGCTCACCAGCGGGGGGGGGACAGCCCCAGCATTTT. Its translation: CASSPAGGGQPQHF.

This clone appeared a single time. The rearrangement uses TRBV14 and TRBJ2-1, with 10 bases matching TRBD1. The CDR3 sequence is 16 residues long. The germline gives CDR1 SGHDN, CDR2 FVKESK. The V and J ends lost 4 bases and 2 bases, in that order; junction bases with no gene match: 5. The CDR3 nucleotides read TGTGCCAGCAGCCCCTGGACAGGGGGTGCCTACAATGAGCAGTTCTTC. The encoded protein is CASSPWTGGAYNEQFF.

The V call is TRBV27, the J call TRBJ1-5, with TRBD1 identical over 9 bases. This CDR3 contains 13 residues. Germline loops: CDR1 MNHEY, CDR2 SMNVEV (reference sequence). V was pared by 3 bases and J by 11 bases, with 5 bases of the junction left unmatched. The CDR3 reads CASSLGRQGAQHF. In DNA, the CDR3 is TGTGCCAGCAGTTTGGGTAGACAGGGGGCCCAGCATTTT.

The chain combines TRBV11-2 with TRBJ2-1; no firm D call. The CDR3 totals 11 residues. Germline loops: CDR1 SGHAT, CDR2 FQNNGV. The ends were cut back, 5 bases at V and 6 bases at J, with 5 bases in the middle. CDR3 in DNA: TGTGCCAGCAGCCAAATCAATGAGCAGTTCTTC. As protein: CASSQINEQFF.

This chain links TRBV5-6 with TRBJ2-2, with D unclear. Germline V gene data show CDR1 as SGHDT and CDR2 as YYEEEE. The CDR3 consists of 15 residues. Trimming removed 2 bases from V and 4 bases from J, with 12 bases in between. The CDR3 nucleotides read TGTGCCAGCAGCTTATTGTGGAGTAGCACCGGGGAGCTGTTTTTT. This translates into CASSLLWSSTGELFF.

The rearrangement joins TRBV10-3 to TRBJ1-3, with TRBD1 matching over 10 bases. The germline gives CDR1 ENHRY, CDR2 SYGVKD. This CDR3 comprises 13 residues. V lost 5 bases and J lost 7; bases outside the gene matches: 2. This chain's CDR3 is CAISWDRGNTIYF. The CDR3 nucleotides read TGTGCCATCAGTTGGGACAGGGGTAACACCATATATTTT.

About this clone: Germline is not matched at one junction end, which may reflect a read error. The chain carries TRBV7-2 and TRBJ2-3; 10 bases are a match to TRBD2. The germline CDR1 and CDR2 sequences are SGHTA and FQGNSA. This CDR3 is 15 amino acids long. The CDR3 DNA is TGTGCCAGCAGCACGGAGCGGGAGGGCACCGATACGCAGTATTTT. It is translated as CASSTEREGTDTQYF.

The V call is TRBV6-1, the J call TRBJ1-5; D unresolved. Germline loops: CDR1 MNHNS, CDR2 SASEGT. The V and J ends lost 2 bases and 4 bases respectively, with 9 bases between them. CDR3 length equals 14 residues. The CDR3 sequence is CASSERLGNQPQHF. The CDR3 nucleotides read TGTGCCAGCAGTGAACGCTTGGGGAATCAGCCCCAGCATTTT.